These 6 T cell receptor beta chains came from one sample sequenced in a study of blood T cells in healthy people across ages. It was with a sample-barcoded 5' primer and a J-beta primer mix that a second PCR of about 7 to 12 cycles was run. Each CDR3 protein is one row after TCRdb ran MiXCR on the 5' RACE reads. The table has some 1.5 million distinct CDR3 sequences, roughly 43% seen once. The specimen sequenced was blood. Receptors originate from a woman under 30 in good health.

The V gene is TRBV12-3 or TRBV12-4, the J gene TRBJ1-5; D might be TRBD1 (5 bases). With 6 bases removed from V and 5 bases from J, the gap between germline ends came to 20 bases. The CDR3 has 16 residues. The CDR3, as DNA: TGTGCCAGCAGCCCTATGACTCTCGGGGGTTATCAGCCCCAGCATTTT. Its protein product is CASSPMTLGGYQPQHF.

The chain recombines TRBV9 with TRBJ2-7, with 7 bases aligning to TRBD2. The V gene's germline CDR1 is SGDLS and CDR2 YYNGEE. The trim removed 6 bases at V and 1 base at J, leaving 7 bases unmatched. CDR3 length: 14 residues. The CDR3 loop is CASNPAGGSYEQYF. The CDR3 bases are TGTGCCAGCAACCCTGCCGGGGGGTCCTACGAGCAGTACTTC.

This clonotype has more than one count but fewer than ten. The chain carries TRBV27 and TRBJ1-1; the D is unclear. The CDR3 totals 15 residues. The ends were cut back, 2 bases at V and 4 bases at J, with 14 bases in the middle. CDR1 and CDR2 (germline): MNHEY, SMNVEV (reference sequence). The CDR3 loop reads CASSLGSVPVTEAFF. The CDR3 coding sequence is TGTGCCAGCAGTTTAGGATCGGTTCCGGTCACTGAAGCTTTCTTT.

This clonotype has ten or more counts. V and J are TRBV29-1 and TRBJ2-1, with TRBD2 matching over 9 bases. Losses at the gene ends were 4 bases for V and 8 bases for J; bases not matched to a gene: 9. Germline V CDR1 and CDR2: SQVTM, ANQGSEA. This CDR3 spans 14 amino acids. This CDR3 reads CSVAPGGLAYEQFF. For the CDR3, the DNA is TGCAGCGTTGCCCCCGGAGGACTAGCGTATGAGCAGTTCTTC.

The table lists this clonotype with a count of one. The chain recombines TRBV28 with TRBJ1-5; D is uncertain. V was shortened by 7 bases and J by 5 bases, with 15 bases between the two germline ends. This CDR3 spans 14 amino acids. Germline CDR1 reads MDHEN; CDR2 reads SYDVKM. The CDR3 DNA reads as TGTGCCAGCAACCTAGGGCCGGATTATCAGCCCCAGCATTTT. As protein: CASNLGPDYQPQHF. Complete variable domain (other parts from reference TRBV28 and TRBJ1-5): DVKVTQSSRYLVKRTGEKVFLECVQDMDHENMFWYRQDPGLGLRLIYFSYDVKMKEKGDIPEGYSVSREKKERFSLILESASTNQTSMYLCASNLGPDYQPQHFGDGTRLSIL.

As regards this clonotype: This could be a read error, since a much larger clone is one nucleotide away. The rearrangement joins TRBV4-2 to TRBJ2-7, with 8 bases fitting TRBD2. Germline assignment: CDR1 LGHNA and CDR2 YNFKEQ. Trimming removed 0 bases from V and 5 bases from J; junction bases left unmatched: 9. The CDR3 runs 16 residues. The CDR3 sequence is CASSQEPSGSAHEQYF. In DNA form, the CDR3 reads TGTGCCAGCAGCCAAGAACCCAGCGGGAGTGCGCACGAGCAGTACTTC.